This TCR beta chain was captured by sequencing in a study of T cells expressing NK-cell markers. Study summary: HCMV seropositivity marked seven of the eight sequenced donors; one was seronegative. General study results and limits: Questions lingered over whether expanded NKG2C+ T cell clones were HCMV-specific.

From germline, CDR1 is MNHEY and CDR2 SVGAGI. This CDR3 contains 17 residues. What made the TCR beta cDNA was 5'RACE template switching with UMIs. TCRdb re-called the 5' RACE reads and gives one entry per CDR3 protein, without DNA. The sample table sets out some 340,000 distinct CDR3 sequences. In regard to this clonotype: Its antigen remains unknown.

The receptor comes from a man between 18 and 69 years old in good health. The sequenced sample was blood T cells: a sorted CD56 or NKG2C T cell subset, CD4+ or CD8+ T cells, or bulk PBMC T cells (not recorded which). The V call is TRBV6-5, the J call TRBJ2-1. The CDR3 is CASSYSTGINSYNEQFF.